This T cell receptor (beta chain) is from a study of blood T cell repertoires in COVID-19. Study in general: T cells, B-cell-depleted T cells, or PBMCs provided the cDNA or gDNA that served as material.

The CDR3 covers 14 residues. V lost 3 bases to trimming and J lost 1 base, with 9 bases between them. CDR1 is SGHDN and CDR2 is FVKESK in the germline V gene. Produced via immunoSEQ multiplex PCR; TCRdb's table is partial and in-frame only. Of about 190,000 clones listed, around 78% are singletons. The rearrangement joins TRBV14 to TRBJ1-2; a weak D match, TRBD1 (6 bases). Input material: peripheral blood. This receptor was obtained from an elderly woman with active or convalescent COVID-19. DNA of the CDR3: TGTGCCAGCAGCCATGTACAGGGTAACTATGGCTACACCTTC. It codes for CASSHVQGNYGYTF.